This TCR beta chain was found in a study of cytomegalovirus exposure and HLA in healthy donors. In the study overall: Genotyping of 430 or so donors showed that 80% to 85% belonged to the Caucasian-associated ancestry cluster. General study results and limits: Exclusion as indistinguishable affected some V segments, including TRBV6-2 and TRBV6-3. Upon later analysis, HLA-associated TCR beta chains proved more clonally expanded than other, equally common chains. Listed as cytomegalovirus-associated were 170 or so TCR beta chains.

A note on this clone: The antigen remains unidentified.

J gave up 0 bases and V 1 base, and 9 bases lay outside the gene matches. Per the germline V gene, CDR1 is GTSNPN and CDR2 is SVGIG (reference sequence). The CDR3 consists of 16 residues. The PCR ran on 60 Vbeta and 13 Jbeta primers. Data came from immunoSEQ multiplex PCR; TCRdb stores just in-frame clones and leaves some out. This sample has fewer than 130,000 clones; 74% occur once, and the top ten carry approximately 2.5%. The chain couples TRBV30 to TRBJ2-7; 7 bases align to TRBD2. Sample: PBMCs. The clonotype was recovered from a man aged 45-65 years in good health and CMV-seropositive. CDR3 region: CAWSGGSGRSSYEQYF. In nucleotides, the CDR3 is TGTGCCTGGAGTGGAGGTAGCGGGCGAAGCTCCTACGAGCAGTACTTC. The full variable domain, completed using reference TRBV30 and TRBJ2-7, is SQTIHQWPATLVQPVGSPLSLECTVEGTSNPNLYWYRQAAGRGLQLLFYSVGIGQISSEVPQNLSASRPQDRQFILSSKKLLLSDSGFYLCAWSGGSGRSSYEQYFGPGTRLTVT.